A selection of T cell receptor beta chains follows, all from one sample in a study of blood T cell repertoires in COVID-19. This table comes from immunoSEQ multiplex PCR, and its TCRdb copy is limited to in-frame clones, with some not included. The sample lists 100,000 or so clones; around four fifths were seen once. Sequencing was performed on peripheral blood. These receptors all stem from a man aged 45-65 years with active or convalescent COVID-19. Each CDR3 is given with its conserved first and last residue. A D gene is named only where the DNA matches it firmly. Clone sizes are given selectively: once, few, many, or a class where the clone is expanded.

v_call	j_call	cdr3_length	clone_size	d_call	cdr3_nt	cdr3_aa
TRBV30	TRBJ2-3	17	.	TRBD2	TGTGCCTGGAGATCCCGGGAGGGCGGGACCTACACAGATACGCAGTATTTT	CAWRSREGGTYTDTQYF
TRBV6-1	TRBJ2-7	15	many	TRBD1	TGTGCCAGCAGTGAAGTGACAGGGGCCTCCTACGAGCAGTACTTC	CASSEVTGASYEQYF
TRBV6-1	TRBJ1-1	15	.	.	TGTGCCAGCAGTGAAGCGCGTTACGTCGGGACTGAAGCTTTCTTT	CASSEARYVGTEAFF
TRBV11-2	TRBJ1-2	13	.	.	TGTGCCAGCAGCTTCACCACCGGGAATGGCTACACCTTC	CASSFTTGNGYTF
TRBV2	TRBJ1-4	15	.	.	TGTGCCAGCAGTCTCAGGGAACCAACTAATGAAAAACTGTTTTTT	CASSLREPTNEKLFF
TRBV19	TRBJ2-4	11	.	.	TGTGCCAGTAGTACGGGAAACATTCAGTACTTC	CASSTGNIQYF
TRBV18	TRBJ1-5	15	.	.	TGTGCCAGCTCACCCACCGACAGAAGCAATCAGCCCCAGCATTTT	CASSPTDRSNQPQHF
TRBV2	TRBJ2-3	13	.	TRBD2	TGTGCCAGCAGGGGCGGGAGGGCCGATACGCAGTATTTT	CASRGGRADTQYF
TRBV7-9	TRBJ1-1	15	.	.	TGTGCCAGCAGCTTGAATGACAGGCCGAACACTGAAGCTTTCTTT	CASSLNDRPNTEAFF
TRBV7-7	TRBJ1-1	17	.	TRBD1	TGTGCTAGCAGCTTACCCGGGACAGGCCCCAGGGACACTGAAGCTTTCTTT	CASSLPGTGPRDTEAFF
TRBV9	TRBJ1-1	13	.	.	TGTGCCAGCAGCGGTACACAGAACACTGAAGCTTTCTTT	CASSGTQNTEAFF
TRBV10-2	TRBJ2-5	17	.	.	TGCGCCAGCAGTGATTCCGGGGGGCACAGGGTCCAAGAGACCCAGTACTTC	CASSDSGGHRVQETQYF
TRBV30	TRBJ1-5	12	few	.	TGTGCCTGGAGTTCAGGGCTCACGCCCCAGCATTTT	CAWSSGLTPQHF
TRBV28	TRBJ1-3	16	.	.	TGTGCCAGCAGTTCCCGACTGTCCCTCTCTGGAAACACCATATATTTT	CASSSRLSLSGNTIYF
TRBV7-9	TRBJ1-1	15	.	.	TGTGCCAGCAGCTTAGATCGTTTCAGGGACACTGAAGCTTTCTTT	CASSLDRFRDTEAFF
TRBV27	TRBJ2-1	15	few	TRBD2	TGTGCCAGCAGTTTAAGGCTAGCGGGTATCAATGAGCAGTTCTTC	CASSLRLAGINEQFF
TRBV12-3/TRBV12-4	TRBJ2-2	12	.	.	TGTGCCAGCCTAGTTATTTACGGGGAGCTGTTTTTT	CASLVIYGELFF
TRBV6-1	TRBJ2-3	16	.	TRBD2	TGTGCCAGCAGTGATTTTAGGACTAGCAGCGGAGATACGCAGTATTTT	CASSDFRTSSGDTQYF
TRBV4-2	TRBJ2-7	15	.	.	TGTGCCAGCAGCCAAGACAGGGTGGTGTCCTACGAGCAGTACTTC	CASSQDRVVSYEQYF
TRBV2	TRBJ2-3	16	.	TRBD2	TGTGCCAGCAGTGAATTGGTAGCGGGAGTAGGAGATACGCAGTATTTT	CASSELVAGVGDTQYF
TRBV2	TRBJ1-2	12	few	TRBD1	TGTGCCAGCAGGGGACAGGGTCAGGGCTACACCTTC	CASRGQGQGYTF
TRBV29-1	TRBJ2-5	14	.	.	TGCAGCGTTGAGACAGGCTACGGCCAAGAGACCCAGTACTTC	CSVETGYGQETQYF
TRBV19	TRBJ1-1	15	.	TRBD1	TGTGCCAGTAGTATAGTTCGGGCAGGGGGACCGGTGGCTTTCTTT	CASSIVRAGGPVAFF
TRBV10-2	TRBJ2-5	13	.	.	TGCGCCAGCACTAGACTAGTTGGAGAGACCCAGTACTTC	CASTRLVGETQYF
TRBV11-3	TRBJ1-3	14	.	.	TGTGCCAGCAGTCCGGCGGTCAATGGAAACACCATATATTTT	CASSPAVNGNTIYF
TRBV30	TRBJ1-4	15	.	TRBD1	TGTGCCCGAAGTGATGGACAGGCAACTAATGAAAAACTGTTTTTT	CARSDGQATNEKLFF
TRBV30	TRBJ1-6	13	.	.	TGTGCCTGGAGTTTAACAGACGGATCACCCCTCCACTTT	CAWSLTDGSPLHF
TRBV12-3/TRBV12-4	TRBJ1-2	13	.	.	TGTGCCAGCAGTTTGGGCTATGGGCTTGGCTACACCTTC	CASSLGYGLGYTF
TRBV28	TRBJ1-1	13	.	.	TGTGCCAGCAGTTCAGGGATAGTCACTGAAGCTTTCTTT	CASSSGIVTEAFF
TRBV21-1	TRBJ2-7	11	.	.	TGTGCCAGCAGCAAGACAATCGGGCAGTACTTC	CASSKTIGQYF
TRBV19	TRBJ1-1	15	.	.	TGTGCCAGTAGTATAACGGGGGGCGCTGGCACTGAAGCTTTCTTT	CASSITGGAGTEAFF
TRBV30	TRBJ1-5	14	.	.	TGTGCCTGGAGTGTAAGCATCCTACGAGGGCCCCAGCATTTT	CAWSVSILRGPQHF
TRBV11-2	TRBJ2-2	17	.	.	TGTGCCAGCAGCTTTGAGGGTAGGGGACTCAAAAGAGGGGAGCTGTTTTTT	CASSFEGRGLKRGELFF
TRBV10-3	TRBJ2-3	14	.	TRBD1	TGTGCCATCAGTGAGTCGTTATGGGACAGGGGGACGTATTTT	CAISESLWDRGTYF
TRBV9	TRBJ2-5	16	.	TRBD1	TGTGCCAGCAGCCCCAGAGGGGGACAGGGGTCGGAGACCCAGTACTTC	CASSPRGGQGSETQYF
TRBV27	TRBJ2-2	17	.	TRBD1	TGTGCCAGCAGTCAGACTATAGGGACAGCGAACACCGGGGAGCTGTTTTTT	CASSQTIGTANTGELFF
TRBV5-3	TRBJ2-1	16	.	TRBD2	TGTGCCAGAAGCTTACCGACTAGCGGGAGGAGAAATGAGCAGTTCTTC	CARSLPTSGRRNEQFF
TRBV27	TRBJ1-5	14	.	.	TGTGCCAGCAGTAGCGCGGGAGCAAATCAGCCCCAGCATTTT	CASSSAGANQPQHF
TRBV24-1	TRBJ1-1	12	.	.	TGTGCCGTACAGGGCCCTAACACTGAAGCTTTCTTT	CAVQGPNTEAFF
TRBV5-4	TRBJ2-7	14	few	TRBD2	TGTGCCAGCAGCCCGGGCCTAGCGGTAGACGTGAAGTACTTC	CASSPGLAVDVKYF
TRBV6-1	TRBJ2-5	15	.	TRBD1	TGTGCCAGCAGTGAATTGGACAGGGGGTTTGAGACCCAGTACTTC	CASSELDRGFETQYF
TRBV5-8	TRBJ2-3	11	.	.	TGTGCCAGCAGCTTAGGGACTTTGCAGTATTTT	CASSLGTLQYF
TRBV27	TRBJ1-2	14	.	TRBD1	TGTGCCAGCAGTTTCCAGGGGGTCGGCTATGGCTACACCTTC	CASSFQGVGYGYTF
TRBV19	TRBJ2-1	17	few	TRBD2	TGTGCCAGTAGTATAGATTCCCTAGCGGGAGTGGACAATGAGCAGTTCTTC	CASSIDSLAGVDNEQFF
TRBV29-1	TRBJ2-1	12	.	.	TGCAGCGTTCCCGCAGACTACAATGAGCAGTTCTTC	CSVPADYNEQFF
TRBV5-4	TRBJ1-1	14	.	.	TGTGCCAGCAGCTCACAGGGTGGGGTCACTGAAGCTTTCTTT	CASSSQGGVTEAFF
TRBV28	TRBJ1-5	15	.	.	TGTGCCAGCAGCTCTCCCCAGGGGAGCAATCAGCCCCAGCATTTT	CASSSPQGSNQPQHF
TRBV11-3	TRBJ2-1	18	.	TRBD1	TGTGCCAGCAGCTCGTATTCCGGGACAGGGGGGAGGTACAATGAGCAGTTCTTC	CASSSYSGTGGRYNEQFF
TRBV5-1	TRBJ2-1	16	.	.	TGCGCCAGCAGCTTGGTTCTTTCCCGAGGGTACAATGAGCAGTTCTTC	CASSLVLSRGYNEQFF
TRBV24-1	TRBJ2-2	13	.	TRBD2	TGTGCCACCAGCGGGAGGGACGGCGGGGAGCTGTTTTTT	CATSGRDGGELFF
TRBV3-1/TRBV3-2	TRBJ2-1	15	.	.	TGTGCCAGCAGCCAAGAAGGTAGCCGACTAAATGAGCAGTTCTTC	CASSQEGSRLNEQFF
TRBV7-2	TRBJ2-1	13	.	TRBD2	TGTGCCAGCAGCCGAAGCGGGAGATATGAGCAGTTCTTC	CASSRSGRYEQFF
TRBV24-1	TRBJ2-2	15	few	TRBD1	TGTGCCACCAGGCCTGGGGACAGAAACACCGGGGAGCTGTTTTTT	CATRPGDRNTGELFF
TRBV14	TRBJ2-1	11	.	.	TGTGCCAGCAGCCGTAATAATGAGCAGTTCTTC	CASSRNNEQFF
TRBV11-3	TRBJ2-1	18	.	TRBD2	TGTGCCAGCAGCGAAAGACTAGCGGGAGGGCCTCCGTACAATGAGCAGTTCTTC	CASSERLAGGPPYNEQFF
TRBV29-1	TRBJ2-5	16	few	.	TGCAGCATCTATACACTAAATGGACACCCTCGGGAGACCCAGTACTTC	CSIYTLNGHPRETQYF
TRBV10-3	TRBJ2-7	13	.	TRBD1	TGTGCCATCAGAGGGACAGGTCAATACGAGCAGTACTTC	CAIRGTGQYEQYF
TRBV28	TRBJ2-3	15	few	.	TGTGCCAGCAGTTTCGGGATCCAAAGCACAGATACGCAGTATTTT	CASSFGIQSTDTQYF
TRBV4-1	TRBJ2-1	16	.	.	TGCGCCAGCAGCCAAGATAGCCCTAGCTCCTACAATGAGCAGTTCTTC	CASSQDSPSSYNEQFF
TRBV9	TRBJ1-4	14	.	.	TGTGCCAGCAGCGGCCGGGACACCACTGAAAAACTGTTTTTT	CASSGRDTTEKLFF